This passage covers 4 T cell receptor beta chains from one sample sequenced in a study of beta chain features in type 1 diabetes. The isolated RNA, all of it, was reverse transcribed, so expressed TCRB transcripts were what got sequenced. Assay: immunoSEQ multiplex PCR; the TCRdb copy retains only in-frame clones and omits some. The sample has some 400,000 clones; roughly 16% are singletons. Sequenced: naive CD4+ T cells from blood. These TCRs come from a woman younger than 35 in good health.

The V gene is TRBV7-9, the J gene TRBJ1-2; 7 bases line up with TRBD1. Germline trimming cut 5 bases from V and 6 bases from J; bases unmatched to any gene: 6. The CDR3 extends over 13 amino acids. Germline CDR1 is SEHNR and CDR2 is FQNEAQ (reference sequence). CDR3 nucleotides: TGTGCCAGCAGCGTGGGGACAGTACATGGCTACACCTTC. This translates into CASSVGTVHGYTF.

This clone was found a few times. Other DNA sequences of this sample code for an identical CDR3. This chain uses TRBV9 with TRBJ2-3; D unclear. Trimming took 1 base from V and 1 from J, leaving 4 bases between them. The CDR3 runs to 13 residues. Germline V gives CDR1 SGDLS, CDR2 YYNGEE. The CDR3: CASSVQGTDTQYF. The CDR3 region has the DNA TGTGCCAGCAGCGTACAGGGCACAGATACGCAGTATTTT.

This chain uses TRBV29-1 with TRBJ1-2, with TRBD1 as a possible D gene (5 bases). Trimming left V 4 bases short and J 2 bases short, with 11 bases between. CDR1 and CDR2 (germline): SQVTM, ANQGSEA. This CDR3 is built from 13 residues. The chain's CDR3 is CSVVGGKNYGYTF. The CDR3 DNA is TGCAGCGTTGTCGGGGGGAAGAACTATGGCTACACCTTC.

This clone was found a few times. V gene TRBV29-1 combines with J gene TRBJ2-7; maybe TRBD1 (5 bases). CDR1 and CDR2 from the germline V gene are SQVTM and ANQGSEA. V lost 7 bases and J 4 bases, leaving 17 bases between the germline ends. The CDR3 runs 13 residues. CDR3 loop: CSEGATAAYEQYF. The DNA of the CDR3 is TGCAGCGAAGGGGCCACCGCCGCGTACGAGCAGTACTTC.